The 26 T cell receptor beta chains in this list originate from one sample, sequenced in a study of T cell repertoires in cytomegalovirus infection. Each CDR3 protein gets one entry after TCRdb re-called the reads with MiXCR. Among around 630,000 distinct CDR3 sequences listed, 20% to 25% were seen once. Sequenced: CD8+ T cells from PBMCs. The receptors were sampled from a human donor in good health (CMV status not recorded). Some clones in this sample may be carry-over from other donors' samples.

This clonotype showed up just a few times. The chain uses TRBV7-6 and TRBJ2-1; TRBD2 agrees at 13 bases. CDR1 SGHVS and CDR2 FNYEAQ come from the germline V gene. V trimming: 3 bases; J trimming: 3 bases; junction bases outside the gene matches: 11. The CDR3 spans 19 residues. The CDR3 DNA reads TGTGCCAGCAGCTTTAGCTCACTAGCGGGGGGGCCCAACTACAATGAGCAGTTCTTC. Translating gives CASSFSSLAGGPNYNEQFF.

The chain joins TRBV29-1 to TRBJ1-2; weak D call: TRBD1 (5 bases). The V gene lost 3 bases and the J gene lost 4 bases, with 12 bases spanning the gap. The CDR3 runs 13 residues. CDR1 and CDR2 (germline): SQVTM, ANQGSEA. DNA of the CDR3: TGCAGCGTTGAGGACACTCGCGCCTATGGCTACACCTTC. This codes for CSVEDTRAYGYTF. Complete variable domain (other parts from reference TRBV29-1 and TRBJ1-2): SAVISQKPSRDICQRGTSLTIQCQVDSQVTMMFWYRQQPGQSLTLIATANQGSEATYESGFVIDKFPISRPNLTFSTLTVSNMSPEDSSIYLCSVEDTRAYGYTFGSGTRLTVV.

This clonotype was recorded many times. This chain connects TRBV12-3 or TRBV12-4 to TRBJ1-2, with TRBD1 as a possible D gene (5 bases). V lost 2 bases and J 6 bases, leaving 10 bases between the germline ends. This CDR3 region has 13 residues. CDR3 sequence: CASSLTGLDGYTF. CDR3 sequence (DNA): TGTGCCAGCAGTTTAACAGGACTTGATGGCTACACCTTC.

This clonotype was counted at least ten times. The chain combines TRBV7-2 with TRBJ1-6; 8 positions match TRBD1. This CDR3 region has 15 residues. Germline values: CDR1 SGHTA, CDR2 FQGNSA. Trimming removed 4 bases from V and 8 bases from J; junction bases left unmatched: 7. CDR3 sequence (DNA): TGTGCCAGCAGCTCTTTGGACAGGGTAGATTCACCCCTCCACTTT. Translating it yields CASSSLDRVDSPLHF.

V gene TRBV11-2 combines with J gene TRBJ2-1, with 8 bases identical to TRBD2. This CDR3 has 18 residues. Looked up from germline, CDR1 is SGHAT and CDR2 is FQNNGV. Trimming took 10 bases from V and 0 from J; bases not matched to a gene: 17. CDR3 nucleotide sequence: TGTGCCACCCAAAAGTTTAGCGGGGCTGTATACTCCTACAATGAGCAGTTCTTC. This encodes CATQKFSGAVYSYNEQFF. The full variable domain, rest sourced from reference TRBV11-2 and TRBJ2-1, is EAGVAQSPRYKIIEKRQSVAFWCNPISGHATLYWYQQILGQGPKLLIQFQNNGVVDDSQLPKDRFSAERLKGVDSTLKIQPAKLEDSAVYLCATQKFSGAVYSYNEQFFGPGTRLTVL.

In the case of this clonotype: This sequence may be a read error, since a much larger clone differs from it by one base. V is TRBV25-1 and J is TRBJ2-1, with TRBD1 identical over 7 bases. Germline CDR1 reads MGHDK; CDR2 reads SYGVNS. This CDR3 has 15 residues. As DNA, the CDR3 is TGTGCCAACAGTCTTGATCGGGACAGCTACAATGAGCAGTTCTTC. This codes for CANSLDRDSYNEQFF. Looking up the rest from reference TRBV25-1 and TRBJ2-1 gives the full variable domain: EADIYQTPRYLVIGTGKKITLECSQTMGHDKMYWYQQDPGMELHLIHYSYGVNSTEKGDLSSESTVSRIRTEHFPLTLESARPSHTSQYLCANSLDRDSYNEQFFGPGTRLTVL.

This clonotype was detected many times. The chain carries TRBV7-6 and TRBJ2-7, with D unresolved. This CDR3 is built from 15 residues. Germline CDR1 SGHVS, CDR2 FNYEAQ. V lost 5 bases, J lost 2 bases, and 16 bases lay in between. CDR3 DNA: TGTGCCAGCAGCGCTTATTCCGACACAACCTACGAGCAGTACGTC. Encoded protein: CASSAYSDTTYEQYV.

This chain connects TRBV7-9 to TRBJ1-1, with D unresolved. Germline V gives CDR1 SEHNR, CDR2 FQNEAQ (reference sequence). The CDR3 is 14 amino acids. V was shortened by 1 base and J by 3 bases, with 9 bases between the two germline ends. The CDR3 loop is CASSLVRPDTEAFF. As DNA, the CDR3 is TGTGCCAGCAGCTTAGTGAGGCCGGACACTGAAGCTTTCTTT.

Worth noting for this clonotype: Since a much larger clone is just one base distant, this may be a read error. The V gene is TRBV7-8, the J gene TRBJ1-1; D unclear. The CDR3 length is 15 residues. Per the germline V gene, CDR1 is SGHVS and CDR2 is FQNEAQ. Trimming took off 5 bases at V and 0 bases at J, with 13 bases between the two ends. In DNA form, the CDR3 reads TGTGCCAGCAGCCCCTTGCAGGAAATGAACACTGAAGCTTTCTTT. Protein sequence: CASSPLQEMNTEAFF. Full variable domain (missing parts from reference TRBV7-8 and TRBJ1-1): GAGVSQSPRYKVAKRGQDVALRCDPISGHVSLFWYQQALGQGPEFLTYFQNEAQLDKSGLPSDRFFAERPEGSVSTLKIQRTQQEDSAVYLCASSPLQEMNTEAFFGQGTRLTVV.

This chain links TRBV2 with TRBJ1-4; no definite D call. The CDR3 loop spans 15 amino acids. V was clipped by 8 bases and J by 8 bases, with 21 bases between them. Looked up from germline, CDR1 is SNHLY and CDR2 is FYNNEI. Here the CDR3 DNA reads TGTGCCAGCTCAGGCCCGTCCGACCCGGCGGAAAAACTGTTTTTT. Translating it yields CASSGPSDPAEKLFF.

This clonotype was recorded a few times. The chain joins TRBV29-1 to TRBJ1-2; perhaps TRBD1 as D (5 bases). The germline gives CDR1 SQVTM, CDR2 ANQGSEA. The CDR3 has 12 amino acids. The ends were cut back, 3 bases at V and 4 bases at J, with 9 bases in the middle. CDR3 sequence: CSVDQGPYGYTF. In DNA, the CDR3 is TGCAGCGTTGACCAGGGACCCTATGGCTACACCTTC. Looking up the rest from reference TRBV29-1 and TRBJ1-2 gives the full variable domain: SAVISQKPSRDICQRGTSLTIQCQVDSQVTMMFWYRQQPGQSLTLIATANQGSEATYESGFVIDKFPISRPNLTFSTLTVSNMSPEDSSIYLCSVDQGPYGYTFGSGTRLTVV.

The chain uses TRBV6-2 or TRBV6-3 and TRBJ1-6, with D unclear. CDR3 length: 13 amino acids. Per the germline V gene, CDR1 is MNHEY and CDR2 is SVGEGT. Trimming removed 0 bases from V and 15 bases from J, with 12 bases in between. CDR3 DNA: TGTGCCAGCAGTTACTCGTACGTCCTTCACCTCCACTTT. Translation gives CASSYSYVLHLHF.

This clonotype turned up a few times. This CDR3 reads CSVARMNTEAFF. Written as DNA, the CDR3 is TGCAGCGTTGCCAGGATGAACACTGAAGCTTTCTTT. This sequence joins TRBV29-1 and TRBJ1-1, with D uncertain. From germline, CDR1 is SQVTM and CDR2 ANQGSEA. V shed 4 bases and J shed 0 bases, with 6 bases lying between them. The CDR3 contains 12 residues.

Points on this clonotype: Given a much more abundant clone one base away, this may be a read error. The CDR3 region has the DNA TGTGCCAGCAGCTCGGAGTATCCAGGGATCGAGCAGTACGTC. Its translation: CASSSEYPGIEQYV. The chain is built from TRBV7-2 and TRBJ2-7, with D possibly TRBD1 on 5 matching bases. Germline loops: CDR1 SGHTA, CDR2 FQGNSA. Trimming pared 4 bases from V and 6 bases from J, leaving 16 bases between. This CDR3 has 14 amino acids.

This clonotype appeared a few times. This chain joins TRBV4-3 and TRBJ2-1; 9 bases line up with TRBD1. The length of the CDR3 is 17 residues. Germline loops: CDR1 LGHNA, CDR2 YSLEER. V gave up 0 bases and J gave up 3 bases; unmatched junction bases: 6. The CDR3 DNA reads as TGCGCCAGCAGCCAAGATCCGGGACAGGGAGGCTACAATGAGCAGTTCTTC. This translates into CASSQDPGQGGYNEQFF.

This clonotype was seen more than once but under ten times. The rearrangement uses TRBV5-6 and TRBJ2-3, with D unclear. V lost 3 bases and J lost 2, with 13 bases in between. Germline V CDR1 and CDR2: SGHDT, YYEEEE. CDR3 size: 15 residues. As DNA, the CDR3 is TGTGCCAGCAGCTCAGGAAGCTGGACCACAGATACGCAGTATTTT. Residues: CASSSGSWTTDTQYF.

The CDR3 spells CASSREIGGPSGELFF. In DNA, the CDR3 is TGTGCCAGCAGCCGCGAAATCGGGGGGCCAAGCGGGGAGCTGTTTTTT. This chain links TRBV6-2 or TRBV6-3 with TRBJ2-2; tentative D call: TRBD2 (7 bases). V was trimmed by 6 bases and J by 7 bases, leaving 21 bases between them. Germline assignment: CDR1 MNHEY and CDR2 SVGEGT. The length of the CDR3 is 16 residues.

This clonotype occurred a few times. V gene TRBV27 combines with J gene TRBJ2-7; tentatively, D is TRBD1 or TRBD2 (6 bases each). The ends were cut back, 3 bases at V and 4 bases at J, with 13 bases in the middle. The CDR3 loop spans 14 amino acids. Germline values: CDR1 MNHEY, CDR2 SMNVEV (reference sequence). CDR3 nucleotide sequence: TGTGCCAGCAGTTTTAAACAGGGACTTTACGAGCAGTACGTC. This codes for CASSFKQGLYEQYV.

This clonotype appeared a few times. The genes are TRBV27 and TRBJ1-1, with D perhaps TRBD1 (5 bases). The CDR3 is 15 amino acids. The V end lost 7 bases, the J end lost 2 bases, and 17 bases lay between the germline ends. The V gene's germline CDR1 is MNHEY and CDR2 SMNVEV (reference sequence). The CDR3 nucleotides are TGTGCCAGCATTCAAATCCGGGGACTAAACACTGAAGCTTTCTTT. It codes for CASIQIRGLNTEAFF.

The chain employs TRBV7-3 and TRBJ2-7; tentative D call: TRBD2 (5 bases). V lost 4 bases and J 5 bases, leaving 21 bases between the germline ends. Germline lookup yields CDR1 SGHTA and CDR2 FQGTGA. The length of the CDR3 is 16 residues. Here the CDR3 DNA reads TGTGCCAGCAGCTCGGGTGGTAGAGGTCCGCGGGACGAGCAGTACTTC. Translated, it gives CASSSGGRGPRDEQYF.

In DNA, the CDR3 is TGTGCCAGCAGCCTACTCTCGGGAGGGGGGGATGAGCAGTTCTTC. Its translation: CASSLLSGGGDEQFF. This chain uses TRBV7-9 with TRBJ2-1; 8 nucleotides line up with TRBD2. Trimming cost V 5 bases and J 8 bases; bases outside gene matches: 11. Germline assignment: CDR1 SEHNR and CDR2 FQNEAQ (reference sequence). The CDR3 is 15 amino acids. Looking up the rest from reference TRBV7-9 and TRBJ2-1 gives the full variable domain: DTGVSQNPRHKITKRGQNVTFRCDPISEHNRLYWYRQTLGQGPEFLTYFQNEAQLEKSRLLSDRFSAERPKGSFSTLEIQRTEQGDSAMYLCASSLLSGGGDEQFFGPGTRLTVL.

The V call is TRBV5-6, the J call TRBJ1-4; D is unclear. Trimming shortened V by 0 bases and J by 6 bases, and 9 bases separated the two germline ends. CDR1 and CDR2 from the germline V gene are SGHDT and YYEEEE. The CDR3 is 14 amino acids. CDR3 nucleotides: TGTGCCAGCAGCTTGGAAAGGGAGGATGAAAAACTGTTTTTT. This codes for CASSLEREDEKLFF.

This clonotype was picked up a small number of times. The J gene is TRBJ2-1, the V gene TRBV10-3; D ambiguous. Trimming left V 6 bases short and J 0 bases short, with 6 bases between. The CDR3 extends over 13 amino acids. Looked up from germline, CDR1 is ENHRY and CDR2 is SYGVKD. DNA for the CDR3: TGTGCCATCAGGGTTAGCTCCTACAATGAGCAGTTCTTC. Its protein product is CAIRVSSYNEQFF.

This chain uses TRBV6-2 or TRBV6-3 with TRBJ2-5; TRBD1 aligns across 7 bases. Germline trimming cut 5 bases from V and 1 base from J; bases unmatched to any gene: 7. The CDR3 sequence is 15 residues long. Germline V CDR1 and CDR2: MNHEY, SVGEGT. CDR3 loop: CASSDLDRSQETQYF. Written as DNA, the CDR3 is TGTGCCAGCAGTGACTTGGACAGGTCCCAAGAGACCCAGTACTTC.

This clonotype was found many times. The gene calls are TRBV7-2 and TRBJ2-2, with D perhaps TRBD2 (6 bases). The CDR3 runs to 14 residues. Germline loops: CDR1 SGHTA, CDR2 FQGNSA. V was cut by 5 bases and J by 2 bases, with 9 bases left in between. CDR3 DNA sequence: TGTGCCAGCAGCCTGGGAGGAAACACCGGGGAGCTGTTTTTT. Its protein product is CASSLGGNTGELFF.

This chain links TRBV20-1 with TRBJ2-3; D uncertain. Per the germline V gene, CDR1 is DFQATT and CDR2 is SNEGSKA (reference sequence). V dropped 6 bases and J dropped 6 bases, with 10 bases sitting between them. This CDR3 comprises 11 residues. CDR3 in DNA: TGCAGTGCCTCACCTGCTGATACGCAGTATTTT. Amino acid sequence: CSASPADTQYF.